This TCR beta chain was recorded in a study of blood T cells in healthy people across ages. Study at large: About one barcoded beta molecule per two T cells was the capture yield of template switching. Study-level points and caveats: TCR beta diversity was tightly associated with the proportion of naive T cells.

No fewer than 6 million PBMCs went into each sample. Comments on this clonotype: Its target is not known.

The second PCR ran about 6 to 12 cycles with a sample-barcoded 5' primer and J-beta primers. Template switching added a 12-random-nucleotide identifier to every cDNA molecule. MiXCR, run by TCRdb on the 5' RACE reads, gives a single entry per CDR3 protein. This table has more than 1 million distinct CDR3 sequences, under 45% appearing once. The CDR3 covers 14 residues. Germline V gene lookup returns CDR1 MNHNY and CDR2 SVGAGI (reference sequence). J was trimmed by 3 bases and V by 5 bases; bases with no gene match: 3. This sequence was found in a woman aged 55-69 years in good health. Sequenced: blood. The genes are TRBV6-6 and TRBJ2-1, with 8 positions matching TRBD2. The DNA for the CDR3 is TGTGCCAGCAGTACGGCGGGAGGCTACAATGAGCAGTTCTTC. Its protein is CASSTAGGYNEQFF.